This entry lists 13 T cell receptor beta chains sequenced from one sample in a study of T cells in Graves' hyperthyroidism and ophthalmopathy (dated by TCRdb to the late 2010s). The library came from multiplex PCR. The data were produced on an Illumina HiSeq 2000. Amplification of TCR beta CDR3 regions was carried out from RNA transcripts. A first-round RT-PCR of the TCR CDR3 used the HTBI primer set with the Qiagen OneStep RT-PCR kit. In TCRdb, the public reads were trimmed at Q25 with fastp and aligned with MiXCR, with productive beta chains retained. Under each unique CDR3 protein, matching rows form one entry showing the most common genes and DNA. In all, the sample holds about 400,000 distinct CDR3 sequences, and approximately 14% of those were seen once. The top ten clonotypes cover 11% to 15% of the sample. Source material: blood. These receptors all come from a young woman with Graves' hyperthyroidism.

The rearrangement uses TRBV5-1 and TRBJ2-7; tentatively, D is TRBD1 or TRBD2 (6 bases each). This CDR3 region has 13 residues. The germline V gene has CDR1 SGHRS and CDR2 YFSETQ. V shed 7 bases and J shed 4 bases, with 15 bases lying between them. This CDR3 reads CASRLTGAYEQYF. For the CDR3, the DNA is TGCGCCAGCCGGCTTACGGGGGCATACGAGCAGTACTTC.

There are many counts of this clonotype. This clone may be a read error of a much larger clone one base away. The chain uses TRBV11-2 and TRBJ1-1; D might be TRBD1 (5 bases). This CDR3 is built from 15 residues. Germline-derived CDR1 and CDR2 are SGHAT and FQNNGV. The V end lost 2 bases, the J end lost 2 bases, and 12 bases lay between the germline ends. CDR3 amino acids: CASSLWGGRNTEAFF. The DNA for the CDR3 is TGTGCCAGCAGCTTATGGGGGGGGAGAAACACTGAAGCTTTCTTT.

The V gene is TRBV6-2 or TRBV6-3, the J gene TRBJ1-6; maybe TRBD1 (5 bases). The germline gives CDR1 MNHEY, CDR2 SVGEGT. The CDR3 runs 17 residues. The V and J ends lost 0 bases and 8 bases respectively, with 17 bases between them. The CDR3 region has the DNA TGTGCCAGCAGTTACTCGACAGATGGGTTTCTGGATTCACCCCTCCACTTT. This sequence encodes CASSYSTDGFLDSPLHF.

This clonotype was counted between two and nine times. The chain couples TRBV27 to TRBJ2-7; TRBD2 might be the D (6 bases). CDR1 and CDR2 (germline): MNHEY, SMNVEV (reference sequence). Trimming stripped 4 bases from V and 7 bases from J, with 14 bases between. The CDR3 is 13 residues long. This CDR3 reads CASSSTRLSEQYF. CDR3 bases: TGTGCCAGCAGTTCGACTAGGCTCTCTGAGCAGTACTTC.

This clonotype appeared a few times. J is TRBJ1-1 and V is TRBV7-9; 10 bases are shared with TRBD1. With 6 bases clipped from V and 1 base from J, the junction kept 5 bases outside the gene matches. The CDR3 has 15 amino acids. Looked up from germline, CDR1 is SEHNR and CDR2 is FQNEAQ (reference sequence). The CDR3 here is CASRRQGAGNTEAFF. As DNA, the CDR3 is TGTGCCAGCAGGAGACAGGGGGCAGGGAACACTGAAGCTTTCTTT.

This clonotype was counted a few times. The V gene is TRBV10-2, the J gene TRBJ1-3; tentatively, D is TRBD1 (6 bases). V lost 4 bases and J lost 0, with 19 bases in between. CDR3 length equals 18 residues. Germline loops: CDR1 WSHSY, CDR2 SAAADI. The CDR3 reads CASSALTGPSVSGNTIYF. For the CDR3, the DNA is TGCGCCAGCAGTGCCTTGACAGGACCAAGCGTCTCTGGAAACACCATATATTTT.

This clonotype has ten or more counts. For the CDR3, the DNA is TGTGCCAGCAGCCAGCCGACACAAGCCCAAGAGACCCAGTACTTC. Its protein product is CASSQPTQAQETQYF. The chain carries TRBV3-1 and TRBJ2-5; D call uncertain. Per germline, CDR1 LGHDT and CDR2 YNNKEL (reference sequence). CDR3 length equals 15 residues. Between the trimmed V and J ends, which lost 3 bases and 1 base, there was a span of 12 bases.

J is TRBJ1-2 and V is TRBV12-3 or TRBV12-4; maybe TRBD1 (5 bases). With 5 bases removed from V and 7 bases from J, the gap between germline ends came to 14 bases. This CDR3 is 13 amino acids long. CDR3 region: CASSPIGVTGYTF. As DNA, the CDR3 is TGTGCCAGCAGTCCGATAGGGGTAACTGGCTACACCTTC.

This clonotype is a singleton in its sample. The rearrangement uses TRBV29-1 and TRBJ2-3, with a tentative D call TRBD1 (6 bases). CDR1 is SQVTM, CDR2 ANQGSEA, per germline. Trimming pared 4 bases from V and 3 bases from J, leaving 8 bases between. The CDR3 has 12 residues. The CDR3 DNA reads TGCAGCGTTGTAACAGGGACAGATACGCAGTATTTT. Translating gives CSVVTGTDTQYF.

This clonotype was recorded many times. The V and J genes are TRBV20-1 and TRBJ2-3, with D unclear. The germline V and J ends were trimmed by 3 bases and 0 bases, with 16 bases remaining between them. Germline CDR1 and CDR2: DFQATT and SNEGSKA (reference sequence). This CDR3 is built from 16 residues. CDR3: CSASWRGAVSTDTQYF. DNA of the CDR3: TGCAGTGCTAGTTGGCGAGGCGCTGTCAGCACAGATACGCAGTATTTT.

In this sample, this clonotype turned up many times. J is TRBJ2-3 and V is TRBV7-3, with 8 bases fitting TRBD2. Germline V gene lookup returns CDR1 SGHTA and CDR2 FQGTGA. J was trimmed by 3 bases and V by 3 bases; bases with no gene match: 5. The CDR3 has 15 amino acids. The CDR3 spells CASSFSGSGTDTQYF. CDR3 DNA: TGTGCCAGCAGCTTCAGCGGGAGTGGAACAGATACGCAGTATTTT.

This clonotype was seen at least ten times. V usage is TRBV28 and J usage is TRBJ2-7; 14 bases agree with TRBD2. Germline CDR1 and CDR2: MDHEN and SYDVKM. Losses at the gene ends were 6 bases for V and 6 bases for J; bases not matched to a gene: 13. The CDR3 covers 17 residues. CDR3 sequence (DNA): TGTGCCAGCAGGGGAGGACTAGCGGGAGGTACCGGGTTCGAGCAGTACTTC. The encoded protein is CASRGGLAGGTGFEQYF.

This clonotype came up many times. The V and J genes are TRBV12-3 or TRBV12-4 and TRBJ2-2, with TRBD2 matching over 8 bases. The V gene end was trimmed by 3 bases and the J gene end by 5 bases; junction bases not matched to a gene: 5. CDR3 size: 15 residues. The CDR3 DNA follows: TGTGCCAGCAGTTTTGTAGCGGGGCGTACCGGGGAGCTGTTTTTT. It yields the protein CASSFVAGRTGELFF.